This T cell receptor beta chain was recorded in a study of blood T cell repertoires in COVID-19. The CDR3 consists of 17 residues. Germline V CDR1 and CDR2: SGHRS, YFSETQ. Losses at the gene ends were 3 bases for V and 1 base for J; bases not matched to a gene: 7. Sequenced by immunoSEQ multiplex PCR; TCRdb stores in-frame clones only, minus some. The sample records more than 65,000 clones, roughly 80% being singletons. The receptor's source is a woman in her sixties or seventies with acute or convalescent COVID-19. The chain couples TRBV5-1 to TRBJ2-7; TRBD2 matches at 13 bases. Input material: peripheral blood. CDR3 bases: TGCGCCAGCAGCTCCGAACCGGGACTAGCGGGATCCTACGAGCAGTACTTC. Its translation: CASSSEPGLAGSYEQYF.